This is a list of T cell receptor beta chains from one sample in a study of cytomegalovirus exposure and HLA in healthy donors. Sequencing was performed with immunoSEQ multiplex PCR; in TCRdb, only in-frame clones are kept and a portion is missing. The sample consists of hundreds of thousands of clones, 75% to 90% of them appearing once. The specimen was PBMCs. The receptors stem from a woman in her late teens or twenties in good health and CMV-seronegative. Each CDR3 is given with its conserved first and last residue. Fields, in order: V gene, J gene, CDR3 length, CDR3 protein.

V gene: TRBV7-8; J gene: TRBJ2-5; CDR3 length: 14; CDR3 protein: CASSSRDSQETQYF
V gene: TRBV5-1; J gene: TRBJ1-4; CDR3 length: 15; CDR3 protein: CASSGSGTGNEKLFF
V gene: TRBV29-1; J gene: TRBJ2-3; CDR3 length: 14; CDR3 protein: CSGRLAGSSDTQYF
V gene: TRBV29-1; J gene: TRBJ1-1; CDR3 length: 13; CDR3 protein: CSVVFDRGTEAFF
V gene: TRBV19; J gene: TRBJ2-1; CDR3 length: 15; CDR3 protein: CASSRSLPSGGAEFF
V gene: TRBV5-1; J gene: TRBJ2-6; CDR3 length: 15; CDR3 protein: CASSSEGAGANVLTF
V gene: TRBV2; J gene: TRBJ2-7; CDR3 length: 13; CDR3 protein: CASRQAGEREQYF
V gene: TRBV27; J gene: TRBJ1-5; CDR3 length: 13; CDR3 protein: CASSLSPGQPQHF
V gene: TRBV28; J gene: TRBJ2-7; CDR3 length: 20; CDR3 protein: CASSLLGIKHFKGQDYEQYF
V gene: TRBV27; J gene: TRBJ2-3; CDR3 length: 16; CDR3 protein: CASSLLFGSLTDTQYF
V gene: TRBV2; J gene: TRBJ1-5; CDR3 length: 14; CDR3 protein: CASSDSGGRQPQHF
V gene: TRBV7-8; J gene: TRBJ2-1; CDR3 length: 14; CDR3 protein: CASSPNSNWNEQFF
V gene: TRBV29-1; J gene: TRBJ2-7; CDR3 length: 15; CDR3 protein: CSATGALAGPYEQYF
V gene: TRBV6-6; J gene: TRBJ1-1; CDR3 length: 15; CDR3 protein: CASTLSQETNTEAFF
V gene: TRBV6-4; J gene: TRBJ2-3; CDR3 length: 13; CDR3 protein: CASSLGTGDTQYF
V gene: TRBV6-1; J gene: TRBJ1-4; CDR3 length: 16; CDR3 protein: CASSEALEGANEKLFF
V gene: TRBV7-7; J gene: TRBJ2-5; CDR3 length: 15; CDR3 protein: CASSLRGTEQETQYF
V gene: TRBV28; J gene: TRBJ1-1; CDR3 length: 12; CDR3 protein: CASSAPLRGAFF
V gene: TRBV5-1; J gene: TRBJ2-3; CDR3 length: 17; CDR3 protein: CASSLVASGRSTDTQYF
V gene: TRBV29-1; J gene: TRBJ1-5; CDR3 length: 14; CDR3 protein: CSVEDPPGNQPQHF